This T cell receptor beta chain was identified during a study of cytomegalovirus exposure and HLA in healthy donors. Study-level results: Accurate HLA-A and HLA-B prediction from TCR beta sequences was reported for most subjects. Per a later analysis, 15,000 to 20,000 TCR beta sequences showed association with HLA alleles at 0.05 false discovery rate.

Details on this clone: What it recognizes is unknown.

Trimming at V came to 6 bases and at J to 7 bases, leaving 7 bases not matched to a gene. The CDR3 has 13 amino acids. Looked up from germline, CDR1 is MNHEY and CDR2 is SVGAGI. Both 60 Vbeta primers and 13 Jbeta primers went into the PCR. Here immunoSEQ multiplex PCR was the method, and the copy in TCRdb shows in-frame clones only, minus some. Of 80,000 to 100,000 clones in the sample, roughly 86% were seen once. The sequenced sample consisted of PBMCs. The TCR was taken from a human donor in good health. This chain joins TRBV6-5 and TRBJ2-7; 9 bases are a match to TRBD1. CDR3 nucleotide sequence: TGTGCCAGCAGGAGGACAGGGGCCGGGGAGCAGTACTTC. It codes for CASRRTGAGEQYF.